This T cell receptor (beta chain) appears in the sequencing data of a study of post-analysis software for immune sequencing data. Across the study: The courses of disease that were included comprised relapsing-remitting, secondary progressive and progressive-relapsing multiple sclerosis.

Study-wide results and caveats: When compared against controls, multiple sclerosis patients showed significantly lower normalized Chao1 diversity. Among 5 or 6 TRBV segments more frequent in patients than controls were TRBV5-6, TRBV5-1 and TRBV20-1.

A note on this clonotype: The antigen remains unidentified.

The CDR3 contains 13 residues. The germline V gene has CDR1 LNHDA and CDR2 SQIVND (reference sequence). V shed 7 bases and J shed 3 bases, with 10 bases lying between them. Unique molecular identifiers had been added to the TCR beta cDNA libraries. One entry per CDR3 protein results from TCRdb running MiXCR on the PCR reads. Here the sample spans 650,000 to 850,000 distinct CDR3 sequences, roughly 50% being singletons. The sample was blood. V is TRBV19 and J is TRBJ1-5; a possible D gene is TRBD1 (6 bases). This clonotype was obtained from a girl between 10 and 17 years old with multiple sclerosis. CDR3 bases: TGTGCCAGTAAACAGGGCCTCAATCAGCCCCAGCATTTT. Its translation: CASKQGLNQPQHF.